This T cell receptor (beta chain) stems from a study of PD-L1 blockade in urothelial cancer. Study-wide results and limits: Better progression-free and overall survival followed lower pretreatment blood clonality.

The table came from immunoSEQ multiplex PCR; TCRdb's copy has only in-frame clones and leaves some out. The table has tens of thousands of clones, 81% seen once. The time point denotes: pretreatment peripheral blood. Looked up from germline, CDR1 is MNHEY and CDR2 is SVGAGI. The CDR3 has 15 residues. Germline trimming cut 6 bases from V and 3 bases from J; bases unmatched to any gene: 6. This clone was picked up one time. Its antigen is as yet unknown. This receptor was identified in a man between 65 and 80 years old with urothelial cancer. The sample was PBMCs, taken around atezolizumab (anti-PD-L1) treatment. V usage is TRBV6-5 and J usage is TRBJ2-5, with TRBD2 identical over 11 bases. CDR3 DNA: TGTGCCAGCAGCCTTAGCGGGAGGGACGAAGAGACCCAGTACTTC. This gives the protein CASSLSGRDEETQYF.